What follows are 4 T cell receptor beta chains derived from one specimen sequenced in a study of CD8+CD57+ T cells in acquired aplastic anemia. For CDR3 and TCR beta VDJ profiling, genomic DNA was the template used. TCRdb re-analysed the reads in MiXCR, keeping a single row per CDR3 protein. Among 350,000 to 450,000 distinct CDR3 sequences listed, about 70% were seen once. The sample was sorted CD4+, CD8+, or CD8+CD57+ T cells (not recorded which) from PBMCs. Every receptor here comes from a human donor in good health, serving as a control.

In its sample, this clonotype was seen many times. The chain recombines TRBV12-3 or TRBV12-4 with TRBJ1-2, with D unresolved. Trimming stripped 5 bases from V and 8 bases from J, with 18 bases between. The CDR3 totals 14 residues. In nucleotides, the CDR3 is TGTGCCAGCAGTGCCCAGAGGGCCACTGGGGGCTACACCTTC. Translating gives CASSAQRATGGYTF.

The V call is TRBV20-1, the J call TRBJ2-1; a possible D gene is TRBD1 (5 bases). Germline V lookup: CDR1 DFQATT, CDR2 SNEGSKA (reference sequence). This CDR3 is built from 14 residues. Trimming left V 6 bases short and J 7 bases short, with 19 bases between. The CDR3 reads CSAPQGRDWNEQFF. CDR3 sequence (DNA): TGCAGTGCGCCTCAGGGTAGAGACTGGAATGAGCAGTTCTTC.

The chain has TRBV7-9 and TRBJ2-1; D is tentatively TRBD1 or TRBD2 (5 bases each). V was pared by 5 bases and J by 13 bases, with 24 bases between. The germline V gene has CDR1 SEHNR and CDR2 FQNEAQ (reference sequence). This CDR3 contains 15 residues. The CDR3 sequence is CASSQGRRSYHPQFF. DNA of the CDR3: TGTGCCAGCAGCCAGGGACGGAGAAGCTATCATCCCCAGTTCTTC.

The sample holds a few counts of this clonotype. The V gene is TRBV3-1, the J gene TRBJ2-7; D is perhaps TRBD1 (6 bases). Germline V lookup: CDR1 LGHDT, CDR2 YNNKEL (reference sequence). The V end lost 6 bases, the J end lost 0 bases, and 21 bases lay between the germline ends. This CDR3 has 17 amino acids. The CDR3 region is CASSEALTGRISYEQYF. CDR3 DNA: TGTGCCAGCAGTGAAGCGCTAACAGGGCGAATCTCCTACGAGCAGTACTTC.